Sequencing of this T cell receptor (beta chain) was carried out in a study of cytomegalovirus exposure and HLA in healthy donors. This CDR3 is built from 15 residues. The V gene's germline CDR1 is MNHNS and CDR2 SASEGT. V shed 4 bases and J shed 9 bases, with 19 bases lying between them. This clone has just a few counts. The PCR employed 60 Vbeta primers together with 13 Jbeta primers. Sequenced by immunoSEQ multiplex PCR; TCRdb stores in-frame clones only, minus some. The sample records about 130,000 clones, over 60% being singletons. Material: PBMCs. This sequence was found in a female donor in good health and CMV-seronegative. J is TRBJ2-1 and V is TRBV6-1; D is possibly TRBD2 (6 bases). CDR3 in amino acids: CASSALGLGYSEQFF. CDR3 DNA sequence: TGTGCCAGCAGTGCCTTGGGACTTGGCTATAGTGAGCAGTTCTTC.